This T cell receptor beta chain was sequenced in a study of identical twins (TCRdb year 2016). General notes on the study: The study deep-sequenced TCR alpha and beta repertoires from monozygotic twins, unrelated adults of various ages and cord blood to test whether fetal clonotypes persist. To rule out contamination, the twin experiments were replicated at different times with different library preparation protocols.

This clonotype was recorded at least ten times. It has no known antigen specificity. No quality values exist for individual bases; no much larger clone is one base distant. From the germline V gene, CDR1 is MNHNS and CDR2 is SASEGT. V is cut by 0 bases and J by 10 bases, and the space between the germline ends is 12 bases. From the cysteine through the phenylalanine, the CDR3 covers 13 amino acids. Of all the DNA, just the CDR3 is kept, 39 bases in frame from base 1. What the authors observed across the whole study: Zero-insertion analyses could be partly confounded by invariant T cells such as MAIT and iNKT, though diverse VJ usage argued against such confounding for most clonotypes. Conclusions relied on cross-sectional statistical analysis, since the same donors could not be followed over many years. Fewer insertions were carried by abundant cord blood beta clonotypes; a weaker similar trend was observed in young adult naive repertoires, while no such trend was observed in memory repertoires. Excess twin sharing in beta out-of-frame sequences was weaker because fewer shared sequences lowered the signal-to-noise ratio. Out-of-frame TCR alpha sharing in monozygotic twins was systematically underestimated by recombination models, whereas sharing between unrelated individuals was in agreement with the recombination models. Compared with coincidental sharing between unrelated individuals, an excess of low generation-probability sequences was observed among out-of-frame TCR alpha sequences shared between twins.

Every donor in the study was a healthy Caucasian. The twin cohort consisted of three pairs of female monozygotic twins, all aged roughly 18 to 29 years. Peripheral blood mononuclear cells were the source from which RNA for the TCR libraries was isolated. The library was made by 5' RACE. Sequencer: Illumina HiSeq 2000. Template switching introduced a universal primer binding site; the final cDNA contained a unique molecular identifier, enabling accurate counting of TCR cDNA molecules. Specific primers in the conserved constant-segment region were used to synthesize first-strand cDNA for the TCR alpha and beta chains. To control for contamination, every cDNA library was double barcoded, receiving both a SMART-Mk sample barcode and Illumina barcodes. Two successive PCR steps introduced TruSeq adapter sequences along with Illumina sample barcodes. TCR alpha and beta cDNA libraries were sequenced on the Illumina HiSeq platform with custom primers. In the original analysis: MiGEC processed the raw reads to extract unique molecular identifiers, while MiXCR was used to determine the CDR3 positions. Recombination models were inferred per individual with the repgenHMM and IGoR tools using an EM algorithm. Shared clonotype analysis was performed with the tcR package in R, normalizing sharing by the product of cloneset sizes. To study raw recombination without the effects of thymic and clonal selection, out-of-frame nonproductive sequences were analyzed. TCRdb applied fastp at Q25 and MiXCR to the public reads, then kept only in-frame beta chains. For every CDR3 protein sequence, its rows merge into one entry that carries the most common genes and DNA. TCRdb's processing, not the authors', yielded these V and J calls. Counted in this sample were approximately 600,000 distinct CDR3 sequences; around a tenth of them appeared once. Under 3.5% of the sample is in the top ten clones.

This sample also belongs to another study, concerning yellow fever vaccine responses in identical twins. Per that second paper: The T cell response to vaccination in identical twins was reported by the authors to appear partly convergent and partly personalized. The study precisely tracked vaccine-responding T cell clones in identical twins.

The receptor's source is a young woman in good health. The sequenced sample was PBMCs. Here the chain combines TRBV6-1 and TRBJ1-1; too little of a D gene remains to name it. The DNA is TGTGCCAGCAGTGAAGCGCTTCGGTGGGGAGCTTTCTTT. Its protein is CASSEALRWGAFF.